These 9 T cell receptor beta chains originate from one sample sequenced in a study of CD8 T cells in ankylosing spondylitis. TCRdb analysed the 5' RACE reads with MiXCR anew, one entry per CDR3 protein. The data contain some 220,000 distinct CDR3 sequences, roughly a tenth of them singletons. The specimen sequenced was blood, either unsorted or a sorted T cell fraction (not recorded which). The receptors shown here come from a male donor with ankylosing spondylitis or in good health (not recorded which).

This clonotype occurred many times. The rearrangement joins TRBV5-1 to TRBJ2-3; D ambiguous. Looked up from germline, CDR1 is SGHRS and CDR2 is YFSETQ. Trimming removed 4 bases at V and 4 bases at J, with 16 bases between. The length of the CDR3 is 15 residues. The CDR3 DNA sequence: TGCGCCAGCAGCCCTAGGGTTGATGCGCCAGATACGCAGTATTTT. Translated: CASSPRVDAPDTQYF. The whole variable domain, remainder taken from reference TRBV5-1 and TRBJ2-3, is KAGVTQTPRYLIKTRGQQVTLSCSPISGHRSVSWYQQTPGQGLQFLFEYFSETQRNKGNFPGRFSGRQFSNSRSEMNVSTLELGDSALYLCASSPRVDAPDTQYFGPGTRLTVL.

In its sample, this clonotype was seen many times. This chain joins TRBV27 and TRBJ2-7; D possibly uses TRBD1 or TRBD2 (5 bases each). Germline V lookup: CDR1 MNHEY, CDR2 SMNVEV (reference sequence). With 2 bases removed from V and 6 bases from J, the gap between germline ends came to 8 bases. This CDR3 spans 12 amino acids. The CDR3 reads CASSLTGAEQYF. The CDR3 DNA reads TGTGCCAGCAGTTTAACCGGGGCCGAGCAGTACTTC.

This clonotype showed up many times. V and J are TRBV3-1 and TRBJ2-1; TRBD1 agrees at 9 bases. J was trimmed by 5 bases and V by 4 bases; bases with no gene match: 9. In germline, CDR1 is LGHDT, CDR2 YNNKEL (reference sequence). The CDR3 totals 16 residues. CDR3 DNA: TGTGCCAGCAGCCGCCTAGGGACAGGGTCAGACAATGAGCAGTTCTTC. This codes for CASSRLGTGSDNEQFF.

This clonotype has ten or more counts. The chain is built from TRBV3-1 and TRBJ1-5, with D hard to call. The germline V gene has CDR1 LGHDT and CDR2 YNNKEL (reference sequence). This CDR3 has 13 residues. Trimming left V 4 bases short and J 6 bases short, with 10 bases between. CDR3 DNA sequence: TGTGCCAGCAGCCGAGGGAAGGGTCAGCCCCAGCATTTT. Amino acid sequence: CASSRGKGQPQHF. The entire variable domain, with the rest obtained from reference TRBV3-1 and TRBJ1-5, is as follows: DTAVSQTPKYLVTQMGNDKSIKCEQNLGHDTMYWYKQDSKKFLKIMFSYNNKELIINETVPNRFSPKSPDKAHLNLHINSLELGDSAVYFCASSRGKGQPQHFGDGTRLSIL.

This clonotype has ten or more counts. The chain recombines TRBV5-6 with TRBJ2-2; no firm D call. The V gene's germline CDR1 is SGHDT and CDR2 YYEEEE. Trimming took off 0 bases at V and 6 bases at J, with 9 bases between the two ends. The CDR3 consists of 14 residues. In DNA, the CDR3 is TGTGCCAGCAGCTTGGAACTGAAGGCCGGGGAGCTGTTTTTT. This codes for CASSLELKAGELFF.

This clonotype was seen at least ten times. The V and J genes are TRBV6-1 and TRBJ1-5; no reliable D call. Trimming removed 6 bases at V and 6 bases at J, with 12 bases between. Germline V gene lookup returns CDR1 MNHNS and CDR2 SASEGT. The CDR3 is 13 residues long. CDR3 amino acids: CASRETRAQPQHF. The CDR3 DNA follows: TGTGCCAGCAGAGAAACACGGGCTCAGCCCCAGCATTTT.

This clonotype showed up many times. The gene calls are TRBV5-1 and TRBJ2-2, with 12 bases matching TRBD1. Germline trimming cut 3 bases from V and 4 bases from J; bases unmatched to any gene: 4. Germline CDR1 SGHRS, CDR2 YFSETQ. The CDR3 runs 16 residues. The CDR3, as DNA: TGCGCCAGCAGCTGGGGGACAGGGGGCCGCACCGGGGAGCTGTTTTTT. Translating gives CASSWGTGGRTGELFF.

This clonotype was counted at least ten times. The genes are TRBV4-1 and TRBJ1-2; 8 nucleotides line up with TRBD1. The CDR3 has 16 residues. From germline, CDR1 is MGHRA and CDR2 YSYEKL. Trimming cost V 0 bases and J 2 bases; bases outside gene matches: 5. For the CDR3, the DNA is TGCGCCAGCAGCCAAGATTCACCAGGGGGCAACTATGGCTACACCTTC. Its protein is CASSQDSPGGNYGYTF.

The chain couples TRBV5-2 to TRBJ2-7; TRBD1 is the table's D call, not checked against the DNA. TRBV5-2 is a pseudogene. There are 13 residues in the CDR3. CDR3 protein: CASNGQSSYEQYF. The CDR3 DNA follows: TGTGCCAGCAATGGACAGAGCTCCTACGAGCAGTACTTC.